The 18 T cell receptor beta chains given below trace back to one sample, sequenced in a study of blood T cells in healthy people across ages (dated by TCRdb to between 2014 and 2016). Library prep was done by 5' RACE. The run used an Illumina HiSeq 2500. A second roughly 6 to 12 cycle PCR used a sample-barcoded 5' primer and a J-beta primer mix. In TCRdb, the public reads were trimmed at Q25 with fastp and aligned with MiXCR, with productive beta chains retained. Merged by CDR3 protein, the rows form single entries marked with the most common genes and DNA. In this sample the table shows hundreds of thousands of distinct CDR3 sequences, about 30% of which occur a single time. The ten most abundant clones make up more than 15% of the sample. Sequenced sample: blood. All receptors come from an elderly woman in good health.

J is TRBJ2-7 and V is TRBV6-2 or TRBV6-3; the match to TRBD2 covers 7 bases. Germline CDR1 is MNHEY and CDR2 is SVGEGT. The V and J ends lost 0 bases and 7 bases, in that order; junction bases with no gene match: 18. The CDR3 is made up of 18 amino acids. Written as DNA, the CDR3 is TGTGCCAGCAGTTACTCACACGAACGAGCGGGGCTTCGGAATGAGCAGTACGTC. It is translated as CASSYSHERAGLRNEQYV.

As regards this clonotype: At one boundary the junction diverges from the germline segment, which might be a read error. V is TRBV10-3 and J is TRBJ1-1, with no clear D. The CDR3 consists of 13 residues. The germline V gene encodes CDR1 ENHRY and CDR2 SYGVKD. CDR3 nucleotide sequence: TGTGCCACCAGTGATGGCGGGAACACTGAAGCTTTCTTT. Its translation: CATSDGGNTEAFF.

This clonotype showed up many times. V and J are TRBV20-1 and TRBJ2-3; perhaps TRBD2 as D (5 bases). The germline V gene has CDR1 DFQATT and CDR2 SNEGSKA (reference sequence). V gave up 0 bases and J gave up 0 bases, with 13 bases separating them. The CDR3 spans 16 residues. The CDR3 sequence: CSARDWGVVSTDTQYF. The CDR3 DNA reads as TGCAGTGCTAGAGATTGGGGAGTTGTGAGCACAGATACGCAGTATTTT.

This chain joins TRBV6-6 and TRBJ1-4; D perhaps matches TRBD1 (5 bases). V was shortened by 2 bases and J by 5 bases, with 9 bases between the two germline ends. The length of the CDR3 is 14 residues. Looked up from germline, CDR1 is MNHNY and CDR2 is SVGAGI (reference sequence). The DNA for the CDR3 is TGTGCCAGCAGTTACCGCGAGGGGAATGAAAAACTGTTTTTT. Its translation: CASSYREGNEKLFF.

This clonotype was counted a few times. A read error may explain this, as a much larger clone is one base away. V and J are TRBV5-1 and TRBJ2-7; a possible D gene is TRBD2 (5 bases). This CDR3 is built from 14 residues. V was pared by 3 bases and J by 1 base, with 11 bases between. Germline CDR1 reads SGHRS; CDR2 reads YFSETQ. CDR3 residues: CASSWEPTSYEQYF. CDR3 coding DNA: TGCGCCAGCAGCTGGGAGCCTACATCCTACGAGCAGTACTTC.

J is TRBJ1-1 and V is TRBV6-1; D unclear. Germline V gene sequence: CDR1 MNHNS, CDR2 SASEGT. The CDR3 is made up of 13 amino acids. The V end was cut by 2 bases, the J end by 4 bases, with 8 bases between. In DNA, the CDR3 is TGTGCCAGCAGTGAAATGGGAGGCACTGAAGCTTTCTTT. Translating gives CASSEMGGTEAFF.

The chain carries TRBV20-1 and TRBJ1-5; maybe TRBD1 (6 bases). This CDR3 has 14 amino acids. In germline, CDR1 is DFQATT, CDR2 SNEGSKA (reference sequence). V gave up 6 bases and J gave up 5 bases, with 17 bases separating them. Written as DNA, the CDR3 is TGCAGTGCCGCGCGAGGGGGGGGGTATCAGCCCCAGCATTTT. The encoded protein is CSAARGGGYQPQHF.

On this clonotype: Its ends do not fully match the called genes, so a read error is possible. V usage is TRBV7-9 and J usage is TRBJ2-2, with D possibly TRBD2 on 6 matching bases. Germline assignment: CDR1 SEHNR and CDR2 FQNEAQ (reference sequence). The CDR3 loop spans 16 amino acids. The CDR3 sequence is CASSLDRTKSTGELFF. CDR3 DNA: TGTGCTAGCAGCTTGGACCGGACTAAAAGCACCGGGGAGCTGTTTTTT.

About this clonotype: This may stem from a read error, because a much larger clone lies one nucleotide away. This chain uses TRBV5-1 with TRBJ1-1, with D unresolved. V was clipped by 1 base and J by 1 base, with 8 bases between them. This CDR3 has 14 amino acids. The germline gives CDR1 SGHRS, CDR2 YFSETQ. Here the CDR3 DNA reads TGCGCCAGCAGCTTGACCCCCACGAACACTGAAGCTTTCTTT. It is translated as CASSLTPTNTEAFF. Full variable domain (missing parts from reference TRBV5-1 and TRBJ1-1): KAGVTQTPRYLIKTRGQQVTLSCSPISGHRSVSWYQQTPGQGLQFLFEYFSETQRNKGNFPGRFSGRQFSNSRSEMNVSTLELGDSALYLCASSLTPTNTEAFFGQGTRLTVV.

In its sample, this clonotype was seen many times. The chain joins TRBV14 to TRBJ1-6; D possibly corresponds to TRBD1 (5 bases). CDR3 length: 15 residues. Trimming took 2 bases from V and 5 from J, leaving 10 bases between them. The germline V gene encodes CDR1 SGHDN and CDR2 FVKESK. The CDR3 DNA sequence: TGTGCCAGCAGCCAAACCGACAGCCATAATTCACCCCTCCACTTT. Amino acid sequence: CASSQTDSHNSPLHF.

The CDR3 DNA reads TGTGCCATCAGTCCCTTCCCAACGGGATTACTCAATGAGCAGTTCTTC. Its protein is CAISPFPTGLLNEQFF. The V and J genes are TRBV10-3 and TRBJ2-1, with a tentative D call TRBD2 (5 bases). CDR3 size: 16 residues. V lost 5 bases, J lost 6 bases, and 20 bases lay in between. Germline CDR1 and CDR2: ENHRY and SYGVKD.

The genes are TRBV12-3 or TRBV12-4 and TRBJ2-7; D might be TRBD1 or TRBD2, each matching 5 bases. The V gene lost 1 base and the J gene lost 4 bases, with 11 bases spanning the gap. The CDR3 sequence is 14 residues long. CDR3 coding DNA: TGTGCCAGCAGTTTAGGAGGGGAACTTTACGAGCAGTACTTC. Translating it yields CASSLGGELYEQYF.

Comments on this clonotype: One junction end does not reproduce the germline sequence, and a read error may be involved. V is TRBV7-7 and J is TRBJ2-5, with TRBD2 matching 10 bases. The V gene's germline CDR1 is SSHAT and CDR2 FNYEAQ (reference sequence). The CDR3 consists of 15 residues. The DNA for the CDR3 is TGTGCTAGCAGCCTTAGCGGGGGGATCGTAGAGACCCAGTACTTC. Its protein is CASSLSGGIVETQYF.

The J gene is TRBJ1-1, the V gene TRBV7-9; D is undetermined. Per germline, CDR1 SEHNR and CDR2 FQNEAQ (reference sequence). This CDR3 has 12 amino acids. V was pared by 1 base and J by 6 bases, with 6 bases between. The CDR3 DNA is TGTGCCAGCAGCTTAGACTGGTCTGAAGCTTTCTTT. Amino acid sequence: CASSLDWSEAFF.

At least ten counts were recorded for this clonotype. This chain joins TRBV24-1 and TRBJ2-1; 11 nucleotides line up with TRBD2. J gave up 0 bases and V 3 bases, and 12 bases lay outside the gene matches. Germline lookup yields CDR1 KGHDR and CDR2 SFDVKD. The CDR3 totals 20 residues. CDR3 DNA sequence: TGTGCCACCAGTGATGGAGGGTCTAGCGGGGGGCAGAGCTCCTACAATGAGCAGTTCTTC. Protein sequence: CATSDGGSSGGQSSYNEQFF.

The chain recombines TRBV15 with TRBJ1-5, with D uncertain. Germline CDR1 is LNHNV and CDR2 is YYDKDF (reference sequence). CDR3 size: 14 residues. V lost 1 base to trimming and J lost 7 bases, with 11 bases between them. DNA of the CDR3: TGTGCCACCAGCAGAGGCAGGTTCGCCCAGCCCCAGCATTTT. This translates into CATSRGRFAQPQHF.

This clonotype has just a few counts. The chain joins TRBV14 to TRBJ1-2, with no clear D. The V gene lost 0 bases and the J gene lost 5 bases, with 10 bases spanning the gap. CDR1 is SGHDN and CDR2 is FVKESK in the germline V gene. The length of the CDR3 is 14 residues. CDR3 protein: CASSQDLGRYGYTF. In DNA, the CDR3 is TGTGCCAGCAGCCAAGATCTCGGACGGTATGGCTACACCTTC.

This clonotype was counted ten times or more. The V gene is TRBV20-1, the J gene TRBJ2-3; D is possibly TRBD2 (5 bases). The length of the CDR3 is 15 residues. The germline V gene has CDR1 DFQATT and CDR2 SNEGSKA (reference sequence). V was shortened by 0 bases and J by 2 bases, with 12 bases between the two germline ends. CDR3 loop: CSARDLVGDTDTQYF. The DNA for the CDR3 is TGCAGTGCTAGAGATCTCGTCGGGGACACAGATACGCAGTATTTT.